A single sample gave rise to the 26 T cell receptor beta chains below, sequenced in a study of CDR3 diversity in severe acne. In TCRdb, the PCR reads were re-called with MiXCR into one record per CDR3 protein. This table has roughly 81,000 distinct CDR3 sequences, around 50% appearing once. The specimen was blood. The receptors come from a male donor in good health, serving as a control.

By sample share, this clonotype is medium-sized (0.01 to 0.1%). The chain joins TRBV11-2 to TRBJ2-7; 7 bases agree with TRBD2. V dropped 3 bases and J dropped 9; count of bases not matched to a gene: 8. CDR3 size: 13 residues. The germline CDR1 and CDR2 sequences are SGHAT and FQNNGV. CDR3 region: CASSFGGGVRQYF. The CDR3, as DNA: TGTGCCAGCAGCTTCGGGGGAGGGGTGCGGCAGTACTTC.

This sequence joins TRBV20-1 and TRBJ1-2; 8 bases map to TRBD1. V lost 3 bases to trimming and J lost 7 bases; unmatched junction nucleotides: 13. The CDR3 consists of 15 residues. The V gene's germline CDR1 is DFQATT and CDR2 SNEGSKA (reference sequence). CDR3 sequence (DNA): TGCAGTGCTAGTTGGGACAGGTACCTGATGGGTGGCTACACCTTC. Its translation is CSASWDRYLMGGYTF.

This clonotype appeared a single time. The chain uses TRBV2 and TRBJ2-5; 14 bases are shared with TRBD2. After removal of 11 bases from V and 1 base from J, the junction contained 6 bases not matched to a gene. This CDR3 region has 15 residues. Germline loops: CDR1 SNHLY, CDR2 FYNNEI. CDR3 DNA sequence: TGTGCCGGAGGGACTAGCGGGAGTCGCCAAGAGACCCAGTACTTC. Its protein is CAGGTSGSRQETQYF.

The chain recombines TRBV6-5 with TRBJ2-1, with D possibly TRBD1 on 6 matching bases. Per the germline V gene, CDR1 is MNHEY and CDR2 is SVGAGI. The CDR3 is made up of 14 amino acids. The V and J ends lost 2 bases and 13 bases respectively, with 18 bases between them. The CDR3 loop is CASSYGRGAETQFF. As DNA, the CDR3 is TGTGCCAGCAGTTACGGCAGGGGCGCGGAGACCCAGTTCTTC.

The gene calls are TRBV25-1 and TRBJ1-2; perhaps TRBD1 as D (5 bases). CDR3 length equals 12 residues. Trimming removed 1 base from V and 7 bases from J, with 7 bases in between. Per germline, CDR1 MGHDK and CDR2 SYGVNS. As DNA, the CDR3 is TGTGCCAGCAGTGAATGGGACCGTGGCTACACCTTC. The encoded protein is CASSEWDRGYTF.

The V gene is TRBV19, the J gene TRBJ1-2, with a weak D call TRBD1 (5 bases). The germline gives CDR1 LNHDA, CDR2 SQIVND (reference sequence). Trimming removed 5 bases at V and 7 bases at J, with 11 bases between. This CDR3 has 12 amino acids. CDR3: CASSFRDFGYTF. CDR3 in DNA: TGTGCCAGTAGTTTCAGGGATTTTGGCTACACCTTC.

This clonotype was counted a few times. CDR3 sequence: CASSPGQANYEQYF. CDR3 coding DNA: TGTGCCAGCAGTCCCGGACAGGCAAACTACGAGCAGTACTTC. The genes are TRBV12-3 or TRBV12-4 and TRBJ2-7, with 7 bases lining up with TRBD1. The CDR3 is 14 residues long. V was pared by 5 bases and J by 3 bases, with 7 bases of the junction left unmatched.

The chain carries TRBV20-1 and TRBJ1-4; 7 positions agree with TRBD1. Germline CDR1 is DFQATT and CDR2 is SNEGSKA (reference sequence). V lost 5 bases to trimming and J lost 1 base; unmatched junction nucleotides: 4. The CDR3 sequence is 14 residues long. The CDR3 region is CSAPRTGTNEKLFF. The DNA for the CDR3 is TGCAGTGCTCCGAGGACAGGAACTAATGAAAAACTGTTTTTT.

This clonotype has only a few counts. The J gene is TRBJ2-7, the V gene TRBV11-2; D is ambiguous. Germline CDR1 is SGHAT and CDR2 is FQNNGV. Between the trimmed V and J ends, which lost 5 bases and 4 bases, there was a span of 12 bases. The CDR3 sequence is 13 residues long. The DNA for the CDR3 is TGTGCCAGCAGCCAGATCCCGGGTTACGAGCAGTACTTC. Translated: CASSQIPGYEQYF. The variable domain in full, with the rest retrieved from reference TRBV11-2 and TRBJ2-7, is EAGVAQSPRYKIIEKRQSVAFWCNPISGHATLYWYQQILGQGPKLLIQFQNNGVVDDSQLPKDRFSAERLKGVDSTLKIQPAKLEDSAVYLCASSQIPGYEQYFGPGTRLTVT.

As regards this clonotype: The limits of the CDR3 on the DNA are not certain, so only TCRdb's listed CDR3 is given. V is TRBV20-1 and J is TRBJ1-3; the table gives TRBD1 as D, unverified against the DNA. A total of 19 residues make up the CDR3, ends included. Germline CDR1 reads DFQATT; CDR2 reads SNEGSKA (reference sequence). The chain's CDR3 is CSASGQAGSPLHFGNTIYF.

This clonotype was recorded many times. The chain uses TRBV9 and TRBJ1-2, with D hard to call. V lost 4 bases to trimming and J lost 2 bases, with 9 bases between them. CDR1 SGDLS and CDR2 YYNGEE come from the germline V gene. This CDR3 is 13 amino acids long. This chain's CDR3 is CASSRTVNYGYTF. Written as DNA, the CDR3 is TGTGCCAGCAGCCGGACGGTGAACTATGGCTACACCTTC.

This clonotype was observed a handful of times. The chain couples TRBV5-5 to TRBJ2-5, with D possibly TRBD1 on 6 matching bases. V lost 4 bases and J 1 base, leaving 11 bases between the germline ends. The CDR3 length is 14 residues. CDR1 and CDR2 (germline): SGHKS, YYEKEE (reference sequence). The CDR3 region is CASSQETGQETQYF. The CDR3 DNA is TGTGCCAGCAGCCAAGAGACAGGCCAAGAGACCCAGTACTTC.

As to this clonotype: One junction end disagrees with the germline gene, perhaps due to a read error. CDR3 DNA sequence: TGTGCCAGTAGTCTCGGGACAGCTGAAGCTCTCTTT. This gives the protein CASSLGTAEALF. V gene TRBV19 combines with J gene TRBJ1-1; TRBD1 aligns across 7 bases. Germline loops: CDR1 LNHDA, CDR2 SQIVND (reference sequence). CDR3 size: 12 residues.

In its sample, this clonotype was seen many times. V is TRBV5-4 and J is TRBJ2-1, with 9 bases aligning to TRBD2. The CDR3 is made up of 16 amino acids. V dropped 0 bases and J dropped 2; count of bases not matched to a gene: 3. Germline-derived CDR1 and CDR2 are SGHNT and YYREEE (reference sequence). The chain's CDR3 is CASSLGLAGPYNEQFF. The CDR3 DNA reads TGTGCCAGCAGCTTGGGGCTAGCGGGACCCTACAATGAGCAGTTCTTC.

The chain employs TRBV5-4 and TRBJ1-1; D uncertain. CDR3 length equals 13 residues. Per germline, CDR1 SGHNT and CDR2 YYREEE (reference sequence). V lost 6 bases to trimming and J lost 0 bases, with 9 bases between them. CDR3 nucleotides: TGTGCCAGCAAGGACGGAATGAACACTGAAGCTTTCTTT. Translation: CASKDGMNTEAFF. Full variable domain (missing parts from reference TRBV5-4 and TRBJ1-1): ETGVTQSPTHLIKTRGQQVTLRCSSQSGHNTVSWYQQALGQGPQFIFQYYREEENGRGNFPPRFSGLQFPNYSSELNVNALELDDSALYLCASKDGMNTEAFFGQGTRLTVV.

The V gene is TRBV20-1, the J gene TRBJ2-7, with 7 bases aligning to TRBD1. CDR1 is DFQATT and CDR2 is SNEGSKA in the germline V gene (reference sequence). The trim removed 6 bases at V and 4 bases at J, leaving 15 bases unmatched. The CDR3 has 15 residues. The CDR3: CSALLPGTEKYEQYF. The CDR3 region has the DNA TGCAGTGCGTTGCTCCCCGGGACAGAGAAATACGAGCAGTACTTC.

This clonotype showed up just a few times. The chain carries TRBV11-2 and TRBJ2-5, with 7 bases that match TRBD2. Per germline, CDR1 SGHAT and CDR2 FQNNGV. CDR3 length equals 16 residues. The ends lost 1 base at V and 5 bases at J; junction bases unmatched: 10. This chain's CDR3 is CASSLGAAGLWETQYF. CDR3 nucleotides: TGTGCCAGCAGCTTAGGAGCAGCGGGGCTCTGGGAGACCCAGTACTTC. Complete variable domain (other parts from reference TRBV11-2 and TRBJ2-5): EAGVAQSPRYKIIEKRQSVAFWCNPISGHATLYWYQQILGQGPKLLIQFQNNGVVDDSQLPKDRFSAERLKGVDSTLKIQPAKLEDSAVYLCASSLGAAGLWETQYFGPGTRLLVL.

The chain couples TRBV10-3 to TRBJ2-7; 15 bases line up with TRBD2. The CDR3 is 16 residues long. CDR1 ENHRY and CDR2 SYGVKD come from the germline V gene. J lost 6 bases, V lost 6 bases, and 9 bases had no gene match. CDR3 coding DNA: TGTGCCATCAGCAACACCGGGACTAGCGGGAGGTTCGAGCAGTACTTC. The encoded protein is CAISNTGTSGRFEQYF.

This chain connects TRBV5-4 to TRBJ2-3; TRBD1 might be the D (6 bases). The CDR3 runs to 12 residues. Germline V lookup: CDR1 SGHNT, CDR2 YYREEE (reference sequence). The V end lost 4 bases, the J end lost 13 bases, and 16 bases lay between the germline ends. The CDR3 DNA sequence: TGTGCCAGCAGCCCGGATAGGACAGCGAAGTATTTT. Translated, it gives CASSPDRTAKYF. The entire variable domain, with the rest obtained from reference TRBV5-4 and TRBJ2-3, is as follows: ETGVTQSPTHLIKTRGQQVTLRCSSQSGHNTVSWYQQALGQGPQFIFQYYREEENGRGNFPPRFSGLQFPNYSSELNVNALELDDSALYLCASSPDRTAKYFGPGTRLTVL.

The rearrangement joins TRBV6-1 to TRBJ2-1; D may be TRBD1 (6 bases). The germline CDR1 and CDR2 sequences are MNHNS and SASEGT. This CDR3 has 19 residues. V was clipped by 4 bases and J by 5 bases, with 27 bases between them. As DNA, the CDR3 is TGTGCCAGCAGTGGGACAGCACCTCCGACTTTTGGAGGAGACAATGAGCAGTTCTTC. Encoded protein: CASSGTAPPTFGGDNEQFF.

This clonotype was recorded many times. In DNA form, the CDR3 reads TGTGCCAGCACGGGGTCAGGGGGCCTCAATCAGCCCCAGCATTTT. The encoded protein is CASTGSGGLNQPQHF. The chain carries TRBV2 and TRBJ1-5; 8 bases align to TRBD1. The CDR3 is 15 amino acids. V was pared by 7 bases and J by 3 bases, with 8 bases of the junction left unmatched. Per the germline V gene, CDR1 is SNHLY and CDR2 is FYNNEI. Based on the CDR3 plus reference TRBV2 and TRBJ1-5, the full variable domain is EPEVTQTPSHQVTQMGQEVILRCVPISNHLYFYWYRQILGQKVEFLVSFYNNEISEKSEIFDDQFSVERPDGSNFTLKIRSTKLEDSAMYFCASTGSGGLNQPQHFGDGTRLSIL.

In its sample, this clonotype was seen many times. The chain combines TRBV9 with TRBJ2-1; 7 bases are a match to TRBD2. The CDR3 runs 16 residues. In germline, CDR1 is SGDLS, CDR2 YYNGEE. With V trimmed by 3 bases and J by 2 bases, 8 bases remained unmatched. This chain's CDR3 is CASSAQGAGTYNEQFF. The CDR3 coding sequence is TGTGCCAGCAGCGCCCAAGGAGCGGGGACCTACAATGAGCAGTTCTTC.

On this clonotype itself: No conserved phenylalanine or tryptophan ends this CDR3, so it is likely a read error. The chain uses TRBV20-1 and TRBJ2-7; 7 nucleotides agree with TRBD2. This CDR3 has 16 amino acids. The V and J ends lost 0 bases and 5 bases, in that order; junction bases with no gene match: 13. Germline V lookup: CDR1 DFQATT, CDR2 SNEGSKA (reference sequence). The CDR3 region is CSARDLGQREYHEQYL. The CDR3 bases are TGCAGTGCTAGAGATTTGGGTCAGCGGGAATACCACGAGCAGTACCTC.

This clonotype was seen a handful of times. V gene TRBV2 combines with J gene TRBJ2-7, with D perhaps matching TRBD1 (6 bases). From germline, CDR1 is SNHLY and CDR2 FYNNEI. Deletions cut 1 base from V and 6 bases from J, with 13 bases between. This CDR3 region has 14 residues. The CDR3 DNA reads TGTGCCAGCAGTGAAGTCCAGGGGTTTAGCGAGCAGTACTTC. Its protein is CASSEVQGFSEQYF.

The V gene is TRBV9, the J gene TRBJ2-2; unclear D gene. CDR3 length: 16 residues. The germline gives CDR1 SGDLS, CDR2 YYNGEE. The V end lost 4 bases, the J end lost 2 bases, and 15 bases lay between the germline ends. CDR3 DNA sequence: TGTGCCAGCAGCCTTCAGGCCCCCGGCAACACCGGGGAGCTGTTTTTT. Translating gives CASSLQAPGNTGELFF.

CDR3 sequence (DNA): TGTGCCAGCAGACCCTATCCCGGGACAGGGGTGTTGGGGTATGGCTACACCTTC. Its translation is CASRPYPGTGVLGYGYTF. The chain has TRBV10-3 and TRBJ1-2; 10 positions agree with TRBD1. Trimming removed 10 bases from V and 5 bases from J; junction bases left unmatched: 22. The CDR3 extends over 18 amino acids. The germline gives CDR1 ENHRY, CDR2 SYGVKD.